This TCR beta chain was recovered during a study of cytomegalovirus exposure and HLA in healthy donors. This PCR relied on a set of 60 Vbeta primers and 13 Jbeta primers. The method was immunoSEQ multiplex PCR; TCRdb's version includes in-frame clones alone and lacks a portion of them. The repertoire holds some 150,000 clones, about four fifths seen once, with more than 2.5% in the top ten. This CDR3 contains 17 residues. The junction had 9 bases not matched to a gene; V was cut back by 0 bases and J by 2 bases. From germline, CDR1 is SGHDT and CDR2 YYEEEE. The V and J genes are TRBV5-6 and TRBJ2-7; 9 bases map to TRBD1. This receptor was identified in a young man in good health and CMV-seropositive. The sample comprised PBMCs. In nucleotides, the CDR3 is TGTGCCAGCAGCTTGGTAAGGGGACAGGGCAGTGCCTACGAGCAGTACTTC. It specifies CASSLVRGQGSAYEQYF. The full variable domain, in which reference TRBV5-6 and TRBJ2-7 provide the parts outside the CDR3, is DAGVTQSPTHLIKTRGQQVTLRCSPKSGHDTVSWYQQALGQGPQFIFQYYEEEERQRGNFPDRFSGHQFPNYSSELNVNALLLGDSALYLCASSLVRGQGSAYEQYFGPGTRLTVT.